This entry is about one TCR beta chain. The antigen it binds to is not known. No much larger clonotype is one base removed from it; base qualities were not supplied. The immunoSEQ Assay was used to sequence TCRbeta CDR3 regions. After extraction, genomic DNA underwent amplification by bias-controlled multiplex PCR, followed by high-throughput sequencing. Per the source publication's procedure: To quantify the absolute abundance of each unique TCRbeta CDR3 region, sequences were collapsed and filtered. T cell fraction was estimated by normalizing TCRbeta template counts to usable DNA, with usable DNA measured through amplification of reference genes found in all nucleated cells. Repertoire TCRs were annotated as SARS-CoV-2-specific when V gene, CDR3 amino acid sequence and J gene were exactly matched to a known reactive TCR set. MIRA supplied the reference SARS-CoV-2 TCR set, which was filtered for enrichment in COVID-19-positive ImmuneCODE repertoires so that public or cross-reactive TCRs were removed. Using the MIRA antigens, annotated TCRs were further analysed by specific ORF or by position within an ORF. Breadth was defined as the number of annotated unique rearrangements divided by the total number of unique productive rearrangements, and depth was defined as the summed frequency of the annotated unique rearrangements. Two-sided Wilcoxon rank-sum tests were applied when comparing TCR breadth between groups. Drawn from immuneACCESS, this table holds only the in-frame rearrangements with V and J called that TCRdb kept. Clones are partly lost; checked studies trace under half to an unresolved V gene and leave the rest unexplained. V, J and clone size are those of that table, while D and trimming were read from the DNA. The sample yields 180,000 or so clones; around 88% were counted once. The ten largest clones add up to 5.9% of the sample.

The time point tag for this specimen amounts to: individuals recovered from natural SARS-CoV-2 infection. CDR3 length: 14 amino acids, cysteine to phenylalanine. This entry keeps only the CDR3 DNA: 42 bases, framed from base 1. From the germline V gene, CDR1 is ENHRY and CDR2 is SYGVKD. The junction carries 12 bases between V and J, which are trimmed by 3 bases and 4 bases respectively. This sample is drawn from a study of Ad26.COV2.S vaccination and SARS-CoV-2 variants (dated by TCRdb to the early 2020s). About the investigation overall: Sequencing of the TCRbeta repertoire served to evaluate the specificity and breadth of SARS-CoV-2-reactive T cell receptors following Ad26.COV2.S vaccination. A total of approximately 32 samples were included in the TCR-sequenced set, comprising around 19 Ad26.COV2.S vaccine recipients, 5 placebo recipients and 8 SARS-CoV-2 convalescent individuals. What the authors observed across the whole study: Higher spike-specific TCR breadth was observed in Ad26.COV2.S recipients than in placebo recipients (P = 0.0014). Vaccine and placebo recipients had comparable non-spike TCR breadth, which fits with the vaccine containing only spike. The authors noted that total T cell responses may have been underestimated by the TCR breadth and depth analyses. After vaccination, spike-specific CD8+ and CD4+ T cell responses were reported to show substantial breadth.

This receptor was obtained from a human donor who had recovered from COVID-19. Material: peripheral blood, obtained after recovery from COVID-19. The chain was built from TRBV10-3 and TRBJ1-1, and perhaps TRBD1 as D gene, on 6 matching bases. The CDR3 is CAISEGRGGTEAFF. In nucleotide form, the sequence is TGTGCCATCAGTGAAGGCAGGGGAGGCACTGAAGCTTTCTTT.